These T cell receptor beta chains were read from a single sample in a study of blood T cell repertoires in COVID-19. The method was immunoSEQ multiplex PCR; TCRdb's version includes in-frame clones alone and lacks a portion of them. The sample lists approximately 94,000 clones, roughly nine tenths occurring once. The sample was peripheral blood. The receptors stem from a man between 45 and 60 years old with active COVID-19. CDR3s include the opening cysteine and the closing phenylalanine or tryptophan. Fields, in order: D gene, V gene, J gene, clone size, CDR3 DNA, CDR3 protein. A D gene is named only where the DNA matches it firmly. Where a row states a size, it is once, few, many or the class of an expanded clone; other rows omit it.

D gene: TRBD1; V gene: TRBV5-4; J gene: TRBJ2-2; clone size: NA; CDR3 DNA: TGTGCCAGCAGCTTATGGACAGGGGTGAACACCGGGGAGCTGTTTTTT; CDR3 protein: CASSLWTGVNTGELFF
D gene: TRBD2; V gene: TRBV18; J gene: TRBJ2-5; clone size: NA; CDR3 DNA: TGTGCCAGCTCACCACCAGCGCAGGGCGGGAGAAAGACCCAGTACTTC; CDR3 protein: CASSPPAQGGRKTQYF
D gene: NA; V gene: TRBV7-2; J gene: TRBJ2-1; clone size: NA; CDR3 DNA: TGTGCCAGCATGCTAAAGGGAGGGGGGGGTGAGCAGTTCTTC; CDR3 protein: CASMLKGGGGEQFF
D gene: TRBD2; V gene: TRBV20-1; J gene: TRBJ2-3; clone size: NA; CDR3 DNA: TGCAGTGCTAGTAGCGGGGGGGAAGATACGCAGTATTTT; CDR3 protein: CSASSGGEDTQYF
D gene: NA; V gene: TRBV11-2; J gene: TRBJ2-6; clone size: NA; CDR3 DNA: TGTGCCAGCAGCTTAAATCAGGCGTCGAGCTCTGGGGCCAACGTCCTGACTTTC; CDR3 protein: CASSLNQASSSGANVLTF
D gene: TRBD2; V gene: TRBV7-9; J gene: TRBJ2-1; clone size: NA; CDR3 DNA: TGTGCCAGCAGCCAATCTCTTGGCGGGGGGAGGAATGAGCAGTTCTTC; CDR3 protein: CASSQSLGGGRNEQFF
D gene: NA; V gene: TRBV27; J gene: TRBJ2-1; clone size: NA; CDR3 DNA: TGTGCCAGCAGTTTATCGTCCAGCAGGGAGCAGTTCTTC; CDR3 protein: CASSLSSSREQFF
D gene: TRBD2; V gene: TRBV7-2; J gene: TRBJ2-3; clone size: NA; CDR3 DNA: TGTGCCAGCAGCCCTAGTGGGGCGAGCGGGAGGACCACAGATACGCAGTATTTT; CDR3 protein: CASSPSGASGRTTDTQYF
D gene: TRBD2; V gene: TRBV5-6; J gene: TRBJ2-3; clone size: NA; CDR3 DNA: TGTGCCAGCAGCTTACTAGCGGGGTACTCCACAGATACGCAGTATTTT; CDR3 protein: CASSLLAGYSTDTQYF
D gene: NA; V gene: TRBV7-8; J gene: TRBJ1-4; clone size: once; CDR3 DNA: TGTGCCAGCAGCCAAGGAAGGGGTAGAGAAAAACTGTTTTTT; CDR3 protein: CASSQGRGREKLFF
D gene: TRBD1; V gene: TRBV4-1; J gene: TRBJ1-2; clone size: NA; CDR3 DNA: TGCGCCAGCAGCCCAGGGGGCCGTTCAATCTATGGCTACACCTTC; CDR3 protein: CASSPGGRSIYGYTF
D gene: NA; V gene: TRBV5-8; J gene: TRBJ2-1; clone size: NA; CDR3 DNA: TGTGCCAGCAGCTTGAGGGGCGTCACCTACAATGAGCAGTTCTTC; CDR3 protein: CASSLRGVTYNEQFF
D gene: NA; V gene: TRBV6-5; J gene: TRBJ1-1; clone size: once; CDR3 DNA: TGTGCCAGCAGTTACGGGGGGGGAAGTTCCACTGAAGCTTTCTTT; CDR3 protein: CASSYGGGSSTEAFF
D gene: NA; V gene: TRBV7-2; J gene: TRBJ2-7; clone size: NA; CDR3 DNA: TGTGCCAGCAGCTCACCGGGGTGGAGCTACGAGCAGTACTTC; CDR3 protein: CASSSPGWSYEQYF
D gene: TRBD2; V gene: TRBV7-3; J gene: TRBJ2-1; clone size: NA; CDR3 DNA: TGTGCCAGCAGCGCACTAGCGGGGGTTGGGAATGAGCAGTTCTTC; CDR3 protein: CASSALAGVGNEQFF
D gene: NA; V gene: TRBV2; J gene: TRBJ2-5; clone size: NA; CDR3 DNA: TGTGCCAGCATTCCCCCCGGGATAGAGACCCAGTACTTC; CDR3 protein: CASIPPGIETQYF
D gene: NA; V gene: TRBV4-2; J gene: TRBJ1-5; clone size: NA; CDR3 DNA: TGTGCCAGCAGCCAAGTACAGGGTAATAACTGGCCCCAGCATTTT; CDR3 protein: CASSQVQGNNWPQHF
D gene: NA; V gene: TRBV16; J gene: TRBJ1-6; clone size: NA; CDR3 DNA: TGTGCCAGCAGCCAAATTGGCTCTAATTCACCCCTCCACTTT; CDR3 protein: CASSQIGSNSPLHF
D gene: TRBD2; V gene: TRBV5-1; J gene: TRBJ2-3; clone size: NA; CDR3 DNA: TGCGCCAGCGAAGCCGGGACTAGTATCGCAGATACGCAGTATTTT; CDR3 protein: CASEAGTSIADTQYF
D gene: TRBD1; V gene: TRBV19; J gene: TRBJ1-5; clone size: NA; CDR3 DNA: TGTGCCAGTAGTAGATGGGACAGGGGGATAGGCAATCAGCCCCAGCATTTT; CDR3 protein: CASSRWDRGIGNQPQHF
D gene: NA; V gene: TRBV3-1/TRBV3-2; J gene: TRBJ1-6; clone size: once; CDR3 DNA: TGTGCCAGCAGCCAAGGACAGAATAATTCACCCCTCCACTTT; CDR3 protein: CASSQGQNNSPLHF
D gene: TRBD1; V gene: TRBV6-6; J gene: TRBJ1-1; clone size: NA; CDR3 DNA: TGTGCCAGCAGTTATGCCGACAGGGCCAACACTGAAGCTTTCTTT; CDR3 protein: CASSYADRANTEAFF
D gene: TRBD1; V gene: TRBV11-2; J gene: TRBJ1-1; clone size: NA; CDR3 DNA: TGTGCCAGCAGCTCGCGGGTCAGGGGGAATGCTGAAGCTTTCTTT; CDR3 protein: CASSSRVRGNAEAFF
D gene: TRBD1; V gene: TRBV28; J gene: TRBJ1-2; clone size: NA; CDR3 DNA: TGTGCCAGCAGAGGGGACAGGGTTAATGGCTACACCTTC; CDR3 protein: CASRGDRVNGYTF
D gene: TRBD1; V gene: TRBV5-6; J gene: TRBJ2-7; clone size: NA; CDR3 DNA: TGTGCCAGCAGCCGAACAGGGGGCATCTACGAGCAGTACTTC; CDR3 protein: CASSRTGGIYEQYF
D gene: NA; V gene: TRBV13; J gene: TRBJ2-3; clone size: once; CDR3 DNA: TGTGCCAGCAGCCTAAGATCCCAAACTAGCACAGATACGCAGTATTTT; CDR3 protein: CASSLRSQTSTDTQYF
D gene: NA; V gene: TRBV5-1; J gene: TRBJ1-5; clone size: NA; CDR3 DNA: TGCGCCAGCAGCTTAGGTGGGAGGTTAAATCAGCCCCAGCATTTT; CDR3 protein: CASSLGGRLNQPQHF
D gene: NA; V gene: TRBV7-3; J gene: TRBJ2-5; clone size: NA; CDR3 DNA: TGTGCCAGCAGCTATGGAGAAAAAGAGACCCAGTACTTC; CDR3 protein: CASSYGEKETQYF
D gene: TRBD2; V gene: TRBV4-1; J gene: TRBJ2-2; clone size: NA; CDR3 DNA: TGCGCCAGCAGCCAAGAACCAGCGGGGGGGTCCGGGGAGCTGTTTTTT; CDR3 protein: CASSQEPAGGSGELFF
D gene: NA; V gene: TRBV21-1; J gene: TRBJ2-1; clone size: NA; CDR3 DNA: TGTGCCAGCAGCGCCGGGACAGGGGATTGGAATGAGCAGTTCTTC; CDR3 protein: CASSAGTGDWNEQFF
D gene: TRBD2; V gene: TRBV9; J gene: TRBJ2-1; clone size: NA; CDR3 DNA: TGTGCCAGCAGCGTAGATTCTAGCGGGAGATTTGGGCTCTTC; CDR3 protein: CASSVDSSGRFGLF
D gene: NA; V gene: TRBV7-9; J gene: TRBJ2-6; clone size: NA; CDR3 DNA: TGTGCCAGCAGCTCAGGGGACTCTGGGGCCAACGTCCTGACTTTC; CDR3 protein: CASSSGDSGANVLTF
D gene: NA; V gene: TRBV7-9; J gene: TRBJ1-5; clone size: NA; CDR3 DNA: TGTGCCAGCAGCTCCGAAGGAGTCAGCAATCAGCCCCAGCATTTT; CDR3 protein: CASSSEGVSNQPQHF
D gene: TRBD1; V gene: TRBV15; J gene: TRBJ2-1; clone size: NA; CDR3 DNA: TGTGCCACCAGCAGTCGGACAGGGGGCCACAATGAGCAGTTCTTC; CDR3 protein: CATSSRTGGHNEQFF
D gene: NA; V gene: TRBV19; J gene: TRBJ1-6; clone size: NA; CDR3 DNA: TGTGCCAGTAGTAGCGGCGGGAGCTCCTATAATTCACCCCTCCACTTT; CDR3 protein: CASSSGGSSYNSPLHF
D gene: NA; V gene: TRBV5-1; J gene: TRBJ1-6; clone size: NA; CDR3 DNA: TGCGCCAGCAGCTTTCAGGGCACAAGGGATAATTCACCCCTCCACTTT; CDR3 protein: CASSFQGTRDNSPLHF
D gene: TRBD1; V gene: TRBV27; J gene: TRBJ1-2; clone size: NA; CDR3 DNA: TGTGCCAGCAGTGTGGACAGGCGGGGTGGCTACACCTTC; CDR3 protein: CASSVDRRGGYTF
D gene: NA; V gene: TRBV2; J gene: TRBJ1-2; clone size: NA; CDR3 DNA: TGTGCCAGCAGAGGGGGAGAGGTCTCGAGGGGCTACACCTTC; CDR3 protein: CASRGGEVSRGYTF
D gene: NA; V gene: TRBV7-7; J gene: TRBJ2-5; clone size: NA; CDR3 DNA: TGTGCCAGCAGCTCCGGGGGGACCCAGTACTTC; CDR3 protein: CASSSGGTQYF
D gene: TRBD2; V gene: TRBV7-9; J gene: TRBJ2-1; clone size: NA; CDR3 DNA: TGTGCCAGCAGCTTAGGACTAGCGGGCCCCCTTAGGACGCGCAATGAGCAGTTCTTC; CDR3 protein: CASSLGLAGPLRTRNEQFF
D gene: NA; V gene: TRBV18; J gene: TRBJ1-4; clone size: NA; CDR3 DNA: TGTGCCAGCTCACCCTTACAGGGTTCTAATGAAAAACTGTTTTTT; CDR3 protein: CASSPLQGSNEKLFF
D gene: TRBD1; V gene: TRBV30; J gene: TRBJ1-5; clone size: few; CDR3 DNA: TGTGCCTGGAGTGCCGCAGGGACAGATAGCAATCAGCCCCAGCATTTT; CDR3 protein: CAWSAAGTDSNQPQHF
D gene: NA; V gene: TRBV19; J gene: TRBJ1-2; clone size: NA; CDR3 DNA: TGTGCCAGTAGCGTGGGGGGGCGCGGGTATGGCTACACCTTC; CDR3 protein: CASSVGGRGYGYTF
D gene: TRBD1; V gene: TRBV2; J gene: TRBJ1-6; clone size: NA; CDR3 DNA: TGTGCCAGCAGTGGACAGGGCCGTAATTCACCCCTCCACTTT; CDR3 protein: CASSGQGRNSPLHF
D gene: TRBD1; V gene: TRBV11-3; J gene: TRBJ1-6; clone size: NA; CDR3 DNA: TGTGCCAGCAGCTTCGGACAGGGCTTGTATTCACCCCTCCACTTT; CDR3 protein: CASSFGQGLYSPLHF
D gene: NA; V gene: TRBV19; J gene: TRBJ1-3; clone size: NA; CDR3 DNA: TGTGCCAGTAGCTCCACAGGGGGAAACACCATATATTTT; CDR3 protein: CASSSTGGNTIYF
D gene: TRBD2; V gene: TRBV11-3; J gene: TRBJ2-1; clone size: NA; CDR3 DNA: TGTGCCAGCAGCTTAGAAGGGGGGCTAGCGGGGAATGAGCAGTTCTTC; CDR3 protein: CASSLEGGLAGNEQFF
D gene: NA; V gene: TRBV4-1; J gene: TRBJ2-7; clone size: NA; CDR3 DNA: TGCGCCAGCAGCCATCCCATCCCCCCAGGCTACGAGCAGTACTTC; CDR3 protein: CASSHPIPPGYEQYF
D gene: NA; V gene: TRBV3-1/TRBV3-2; J gene: TRBJ1-3; clone size: NA; CDR3 DNA: TGTGCCAGCAGCCGACTATCTGGAAACACCATATATTTT; CDR3 protein: CASSRLSGNTIYF
D gene: NA; V gene: TRBV7-9; J gene: TRBJ2-3; clone size: once; CDR3 DNA: TGTGCCAGCAGCCCGTACAGGCGGAGCACAGATACGCAGTATTTT; CDR3 protein: CASSPYRRSTDTQYF
D gene: NA; V gene: TRBV5-1; J gene: TRBJ1-4; clone size: few; CDR3 DNA: TGCGCCAGCAGCTGGAACACAGCAACTAATGAAAAACTGTTTTTT; CDR3 protein: CASSWNTATNEKLFF
D gene: TRBD1; V gene: TRBV4-1; J gene: TRBJ1-1; clone size: NA; CDR3 DNA: TGCGCCAGCAGCCAAGTAGCGACGGGGACAGGGGCTTACACTGAAGCTTTCTTT; CDR3 protein: CASSQVATGTGAYTEAFF
D gene: TRBD1; V gene: TRBV14; J gene: TRBJ2-1; clone size: NA; CDR3 DNA: TGTGCCAGCAGCCAAGCAGCTGGACAGGTCTACAATGAGCAGTTCTTC; CDR3 protein: CASSQAAGQVYNEQFF
D gene: TRBD1; V gene: TRBV5-1; J gene: TRBJ2-2; clone size: NA; CDR3 DNA: TGCGCCAGCAGCTGGCAGGGACAGACCGGCGGGGAGCTGTTTTTT; CDR3 protein: CASSWQGQTGGELFF
D gene: NA; V gene: TRBV12-5; J gene: TRBJ2-1; clone size: NA; CDR3 DNA: TGTGCTAGTGGTTTGGTAGTCGGGGACTCCTACAATGAGCAGTTCTTC; CDR3 protein: CASGLVVGDSYNEQFF
D gene: TRBD1; V gene: TRBV7-7; J gene: TRBJ2-5; clone size: NA; CDR3 DNA: TGTGCCAGCAGCTTAGGTGTACAGGACAGGGTCGGGGAGACCCAGTACTTC; CDR3 protein: CASSLGVQDRVGETQYF
D gene: NA; V gene: TRBV3-1/TRBV3-2; J gene: TRBJ1-2; clone size: NA; CDR3 DNA: TGTGCCAGCAGCCCGGGGGAGCATGGCTACACCTTC; CDR3 protein: CASSPGEHGYTF
D gene: NA; V gene: TRBV5-1; J gene: TRBJ2-5; clone size: NA; CDR3 DNA: TGCGCCAGCAGCTTTGGCGGAGTCGGAGAGACCCAGTACTTC; CDR3 protein: CASSFGGVGETQYF